The next 5 T cell receptor beta chains were all read from a single sample in a study of CD8+CD57+ T cells in acquired aplastic anemia. CDR3 and TCR beta VDJ profiling relied on a genomic DNA template. One entry per CDR3 protein results from TCRdb running MiXCR on the reads. The sample lists hundreds of thousands of distinct CDR3 sequences, roughly 64% seen once, with 3% to 5% in the top ten. The material sequenced was sorted CD4+, CD8+, or CD8+CD57+ T cells (not recorded which) from PBMCs. Receptor source: a human donor in good health, serving as a control.

Comments on this clonotype: The junction departs from germline at one end; a sequencing error may be responsible. The DNA of the CDR3 is TGTGCCAGCAGCGTAGTTCGTACGCCCACCGGGGAGCTCTTTTTTGCTTTC. This translates into CASSVVRTPTGELFFAF. The rearrangement uses TRBV19 and TRBJ2-6; a possible D gene is TRBD2 (5 bases). The CDR3 loop spans 17 amino acids. Germline V gene data show CDR1 as LNHDA and CDR2 as SQIVND (reference sequence).

The rearrangement links TRBV19 to TRBJ2-5; tentative D call: TRBD1 (5 bases). This CDR3 has 14 residues. Germline V gene data show CDR1 as LNHDA and CDR2 as SQIVND (reference sequence). Trimming took off 5 bases at V and 5 bases at J, with 15 bases between the two ends. Written as DNA, the CDR3 is TGTGCCAGTAGTCACAGGAAGGACGGGGAGACCCAGTACTTC. Its protein product is CASSHRKDGETQYF.

This clonotype appeared many times. The chain employs TRBV9 and TRBJ1-1; TRBD1 matches 7 bases. The CDR3 runs 14 residues. Germline V gives CDR1 SGDLS, CDR2 YYNGEE. Trimming at V came to 4 bases and at J to 1 base, leaving 4 bases not matched to a gene. CDR3 DNA: TGTGCCAGCAGCTTGACAGGGTCGAACACTGAAGCTTTCTTT. Its protein is CASSLTGSNTEAFF.

V gene TRBV7-2 combines with J gene TRBJ2-3; perhaps TRBD1 as D (5 bases). The assigned J gene may be wrong: the sequence end matches TRBJ2-2 better. The CDR3 extends over 13 amino acids. The V gene's germline CDR1 is SGHTA and CDR2 FQGNSA. CDR3 amino acids: CASSPDLRGTLFF. The CDR3 region has the DNA TGTGCCAGCAGCCCAGATCTAAGGGGTACGCTGTTTTTT.

The chain employs TRBV20-1 and TRBJ1-5; D remains ambiguous. The V end lost 3 bases, the J end lost 7 bases, and 19 bases lay between the germline ends. The CDR3 totals 15 residues. In germline, CDR1 is DFQATT, CDR2 SNEGSKA (reference sequence). The CDR3 reads CSASVADGYTQPQHF. CDR3 sequence (DNA): TGCAGTGCTAGCGTTGCAGATGGCTACACCCAGCCCCAGCATTTT.